Only one count was recorded for the clone carrying this TCR beta chain. The sample originates from a study of shared clonotypes between healthy human individuals. A deep-level run was used for the assay. Data came from immunoSEQ multiplex PCR; TCRdb stores just in-frame clones and leaves some out. The table includes 2 million to 2.5 million clones, 90% to 95% detected once. J was trimmed by 1 base and V by 5 bases; bases with no gene match: 9. Germline-derived CDR1 and CDR2 are SEHNR and FQNEAQ (reference sequence). CDR3 length: 17 residues. The naive CD8 subset, CD45RO-negative cells positively selected for CCR7, excluded terminally differentiated effector memory CD45RA+ cells.

The chain couples TRBV7-9 to TRBJ2-3; 10 nucleotides line up with TRBD1. The TCR was taken from a man aged 18 to 35 in good health. Some clones in this sample may be carry-over from other donors' samples. The specimen sequenced was naive CD8+ T cells from PBMCs. The CDR3 loop is CASSGATGGYGTDTQYF. The CDR3 DNA reads as TGTGCCAGCAGCGGTGCGACAGGGGGCTATGGCACAGATACGCAGTATTTT.